This paragraph reports one TCR beta chain. Primers used in a second PCR of roughly 6 to 11 cycles were a sample-barcoded 5' primer and a J-beta primer mix. TCRdb re-derived calls from the 5' RACE reads in MiXCR, one entry per CDR3 protein. The sample has 500,000 to 650,000 distinct CDR3 sequences; roughly a quarter are singletons. These data originate in a study of blood T cells in healthy people across ages. These same data were also listed under a study on T cells of mothers and their children.

This clonotype was obtained from a boy aged 2-9 years in good health. Input material: blood.

CDR3 sequence (DNA): TGTGCCAGCAGCCAAGATCGGGGGTCCTATGGCTACACCTTC. This sequence encodes CASSQDRGSYGYTF. This chain joins TRBV3-1 and TRBJ1-2; D is perhaps TRBD1 (5 bases). CDR3 length: 14 residues. V was cut by 0 bases and J by 4 bases, with 9 bases left in between. Per the germline V gene, CDR1 is LGHDT and CDR2 is YNNKEL (reference sequence).